Included here is one TCR beta chain sequence, with context. The antigen is undetermined. This sample was included in a study of graft-versus-host responses after intestinal transplantation. Profiled with immunoSEQ multiplex PCR; TCRdb holds only in-frame clones, not every one. The table lists just under 85,000 clones, 75% to 95% of them singletons. This CDR3 region has 19 residues. The junction had 21 bases not matched to a gene; V was cut back by 1 base and J by 9 bases. In germline, CDR1 is SGHAT, CDR2 FQNNGV. General observations from the study: The presence of high graft-versus-host to host-versus-graft clonal ratios in allografts characterized patients with graft-donor T cell macrochimerism. Analysis identified GvH clones in recipient marrow, with some appearing first in ileum or blood.

This sequence joins TRBV11-2 and TRBJ2-1; 7 nucleotides match TRBD1. Sequenced here: unstimulated CD8+ T cells sorted from spleen or lymph node cells, sampled before transplant. The source is a human donor who was the organ donor for an intestinal transplant. The DNA for the CDR3 is TGTGCCAGCAGCTTAGGATTTAGAACACAGGGGCTTCCAAAAGTTGAGCAGTTCTTC. Translation gives CASSLGFRTQGLPKVEQFF.